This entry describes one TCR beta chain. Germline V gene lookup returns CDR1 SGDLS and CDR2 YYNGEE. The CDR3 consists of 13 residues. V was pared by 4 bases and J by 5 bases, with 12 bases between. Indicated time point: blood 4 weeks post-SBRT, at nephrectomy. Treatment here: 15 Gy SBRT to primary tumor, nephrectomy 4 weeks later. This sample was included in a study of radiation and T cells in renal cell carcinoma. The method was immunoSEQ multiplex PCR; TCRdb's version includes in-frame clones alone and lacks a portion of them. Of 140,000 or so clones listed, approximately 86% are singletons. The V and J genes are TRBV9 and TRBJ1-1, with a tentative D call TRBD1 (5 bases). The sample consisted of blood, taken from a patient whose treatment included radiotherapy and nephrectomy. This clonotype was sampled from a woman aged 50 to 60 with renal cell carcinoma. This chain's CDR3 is CASSPDSRTEAFF. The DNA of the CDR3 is TGTGCCAGCAGCCCCGACAGTCGGACTGAAGCTTTCTTT. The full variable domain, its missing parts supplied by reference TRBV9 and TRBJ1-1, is DSGVTQTPKHLITATGQRVTLRCSPRSGDLSVYWYQQSLDQGLQFLIQYYNGEERAKGNILERFSAQQFPDLHSELNLSSLELGDSALYFCASSPDSRTEAFFGQGTRLTVV.